Shown below are 27 T cell receptor beta chains from a single sample sequenced in a study of T cell repertoires in cytomegalovirus infection. In TCRdb, the reads were re-called with MiXCR into one record per CDR3 protein. This sample has about 100,000 distinct CDR3 sequences, with 23% found just once. Input material: CD8+ T cells from PBMCs. All receptors derive from a human donor in good health (CMV status not recorded). Some clones in this sample may be carry-over from other donors' samples.

In this sample, this clonotype turned up a few times. The chain is built from TRBV20-1 and TRBJ2-1, with D hard to call. This CDR3 is 16 amino acids long. CDR1 and CDR2 from the germline V gene are DFQATT and SNEGSKA (reference sequence). V lost 0 bases and J lost 0, with 12 bases in between. The CDR3 DNA follows: TGCAGTGCTAGAGATGTAGGGCACCGCTCCTACAATGAGCAGTTCTTC. It encodes CSARDVGHRSYNEQFF.

This clonotype has just a few counts. V usage is TRBV7-9 and J usage is TRBJ2-7; 7 nucleotides match TRBD1. The CDR3 length is 13 residues. V lost 5 bases, J lost 7 bases, and 8 bases stayed unmatched. Germline values: CDR1 SEHNR, CDR2 FQNEAQ (reference sequence). CDR3 bases: TGTGCCAGCAGCCCGGGACAGTTACGAGAGCAGTACTTC. This codes for CASSPGQLREQYF.

V is TRBV7-4 and J is TRBJ2-1, with 8 bases lining up with TRBD2. There are 16 residues in the CDR3. Germline V lookup: CDR1 SGHVT, CDR2 SQSDAQ. The V segment lost 5 bases and the J segment 0 bases; nucleotides outside the gene matches: 6. The CDR3 reads CASSGRSGSSYNEQFF. DNA for the CDR3: TGTGCCAGCAGCGGTCGAAGCGGGAGCTCCTACAATGAGCAGTTCTTC. Combining the CDR3 with reference TRBV7-4 and TRBJ2-1 gives the whole variable domain GAGVSQSPRYKVAKRGRDVALRCDSISGHVTLYWYRQTLGQGSEVLTYSQSDAQRDKSGRPSGRFSAERPERSVSTLKIQRTEQGDSAVYLCASSGRSGSSYNEQFFGPGTRLTVL.

To note about this clonotype: Being one base from a much bigger clone, this may be a read error. This chain links TRBV7-2 with TRBJ2-1, with 8 nucleotides matching TRBD2. The CDR3 extends over 17 amino acids. J was trimmed by 1 base and V by 7 bases; bases with no gene match: 12. CDR1 is SGHTA and CDR2 is FQGNSA in the germline V gene. The CDR3 region is CASILGTGRGSYNEQFF. The CDR3 DNA is TGTGCCAGCATCTTGGGGACCGGGAGGGGGTCCTACAATGAGCAGTTCTTC.

The table lists this clonotype with a few counts. This chain connects TRBV6-1 to TRBJ2-2, with D possibly matching TRBD1 (5 bases). CDR1 is MNHNS, CDR2 SASEGT, per germline. CDR3 size: 15 residues. Trimming stripped 1 base from V and 2 bases from J, with 8 bases between. Here the CDR3 DNA reads TGTGCCAGCAGTGAAGGGGGCGATAACACCGGGGAGCTGTTTTTT. This gives the protein CASSEGGDNTGELFF.

A few counts support this clonotype. The chain carries TRBV4-1 and TRBJ1-6; possibly TRBD1 for D (5 bases). The V and J ends lost 3 bases and 7 bases respectively, with 13 bases between them. The CDR3 is made up of 15 amino acids. CDR1 MGHRA and CDR2 YSYEKL come from the germline V gene. CDR3 sequence reads: CASSQEGQGNSPLHF. The CDR3 nucleotides read TGCGCCAGCAGCCAGGAGGGGCAGGGAAATTCACCCCTCCACTTT.

The chain uses TRBV12-3 or TRBV12-4 and TRBJ2-1; 10 positions agree with TRBD2. J gave up 6 bases and V 6 bases, and 8 bases lay outside the gene matches. There are 15 residues in the CDR3. The CDR3 loop reads CASRTGTSEFNEQFF. CDR3 nucleotide sequence: TGTGCCAGCAGGACCGGGACTAGCGAGTTCAATGAGCAGTTCTTC.

This clonotype was counted a few times. V and J are TRBV28 and TRBJ2-7; D uncertain. Germline V gives CDR1 MDHEN, CDR2 SYDVKM. The CDR3 length is 12 residues. Trimming shortened V by 3 bases and J by 7 bases, and 10 bases separated the two germline ends. CDR3 protein: CASSFFGGEQYF. The CDR3 DNA reads TGTGCCAGCAGTTTCTTCGGCGGTGAGCAGTACTTC.

This clonotype was seen many times. The genes are TRBV28 and TRBJ2-3; maybe TRBD2 (5 bases). The CDR3 sequence is 14 residues long. V gave up 8 bases and J gave up 3 bases, with 15 bases separating them. Germline assignment: CDR1 MDHEN and CDR2 SYDVKM. CDR3 sequence: CASQDPERTDTQYF. Written as DNA, the CDR3 is TGTGCCAGCCAAGATCCTGAGCGGACAGATACGCAGTATTTT.

Only a few counts were recorded for this clonotype. The chain has TRBV7-9 and TRBJ2-7; 7 nucleotides align to TRBD1. J was trimmed by 2 bases and V by 6 bases; bases with no gene match: 7. The CDR3 loop spans 14 amino acids. CDR1 is SEHNR, CDR2 FQNEAQ, per germline (reference sequence). The CDR3 sequence is CASRPTGPAYEQYF. The DNA of the CDR3 is TGTGCCAGCAGACCGACAGGGCCCGCCTACGAGCAGTACTTC.

This clonotype was counted only a few times. This chain connects TRBV6-2 or TRBV6-3 to TRBJ2-1; 7 bases fit TRBD2. This CDR3 is 15 amino acids long. V dropped 6 bases and J dropped 8; count of bases not matched to a gene: 13. The germline CDR1 and CDR2 sequences are MNHEY and SVGEGT. The CDR3 is CASSPRGAGVDEQFF. The CDR3 DNA reads as TGTGCCAGCAGCCCACGGGGCGCGGGAGTAGATGAGCAGTTCTTC.

This clonotype has only a few counts. This chain links TRBV7-9 with TRBJ1-4, with unresolved D. Trimming removed 8 bases from V and 2 bases from J, with 15 bases in between. This CDR3 has 15 residues. The germline CDR1 and CDR2 sequences are SEHNR and FQNEAQ (reference sequence). The CDR3 bases are TGTGCCAGCTTCCAGTCGATGGAGACTAATGAAAAACTGTTTTTT. Protein: CASFQSMETNEKLFF.

Only a few counts were recorded for this clonotype. The chain employs TRBV15 and TRBJ1-5; TRBD1 aligns across 9 bases. The germline gives CDR1 LNHNV, CDR2 YYDKDF (reference sequence). V was pared by 4 bases and J by 4 bases, with 5 bases of the junction left unmatched. The CDR3 runs to 15 residues. The CDR3 is CATSMGTGPNQPQHF. The CDR3 DNA sequence: TGTGCCACCAGCATGGGGACAGGGCCGAATCAGCCCCAGCATTTT. Based on the CDR3 plus reference TRBV15 and TRBJ1-5, the full variable domain is DAMVIQNPRYQVTQFGKPVTLSCSQTLNHNVMYWYQQKSSQAPKLLFHYYDKDFNNEADTPDNFQSRRPNTSFCFLDIRSPGLGDTAMYLCATSMGTGPNQPQHFGDGTRLSIL.

The V gene is TRBV20-1, the J gene TRBJ2-7, with TRBD1 identical over 7 bases. The junction had 10 bases not matched to a gene; V was cut back by 5 bases and J by 3 bases. The CDR3 contains 14 residues. Germline-derived CDR1 and CDR2 are DFQATT and SNEGSKA (reference sequence). CDR3 DNA: TGCAGTGCTTTACTTAGAGCAGGGGGCTACGAGCAGTACTTC. As protein: CSALLRAGGYEQYF.

There are many counts of this clonotype. This sequence joins TRBV7-2 and TRBJ2-7; D is undetermined. The V gene's germline CDR1 is SGHTA and CDR2 FQGNSA. Trimming removed 0 bases from V and 3 bases from J, with 6 bases in between. CDR3 length: 13 residues. CDR3 loop: CASSLARNYEQYF. The CDR3 DNA follows: TGTGCCAGCAGCTTAGCCAGGAACTACGAGCAGTACTTC.

V and J are TRBV28 and TRBJ1-1; the D gene is possibly TRBD1 (5 bases). CDR1 is MDHEN and CDR2 is SYDVKM in the germline V gene. The CDR3 is 16 amino acids. V lost 3 bases and J 0 bases, leaving 14 bases between the germline ends. In nucleotides, the CDR3 is TGTGCCAGCAGTTTTCTTGGAGACAGAATGAACACTGAAGCTTTCTTT. Its translation is CASSFLGDRMNTEAFF.

CDR3 amino acids: CASSSDGSRTYEQYF. DNA for the CDR3: TGTGCCAGCAGCTCAGACGGATCGAGGACCTACGAGCAGTACTTC. V is TRBV7-9 and J is TRBJ2-7; D is uncertain. The CDR3 sequence is 15 residues long. Looked up from germline, CDR1 is SEHNR and CDR2 is FQNEAQ (reference sequence). Trimming cost V 4 bases and J 2 bases, with 15 bases left between them. Complete variable domain (other parts from reference TRBV7-9 and TRBJ2-7): DTGVSQNPRHKITKRGQNVTFRCDPISEHNRLYWYRQTLGQGPEFLTYFQNEAQLEKSRLLSDRFSAERPKGSFSTLEIQRTEQGDSAMYLCASSSDGSRTYEQYFGPGTRLTVT.

This rearrangement joins TRBV4-1 to TRBJ1-1; D is uncertain. Germline-derived CDR1 and CDR2 are MGHRA and YSYEKL. With 0 bases removed from V and 4 bases from J, the gap between germline ends came to 12 bases. This CDR3 region has 15 residues. CDR3 residues: CASSQDPRSSTEAFF. CDR3 DNA sequence: TGCGCCAGCAGCCAAGATCCCAGGTCTTCCACTGAAGCTTTCTTT.

This clonotype was observed at least ten times. The V and J genes are TRBV6-2 or TRBV6-3 and TRBJ2-7; 8 positions match TRBD1. V lost 3 bases and J lost 0; bases outside the gene matches: 4. The germline V gene has CDR1 MNHEY and CDR2 SVGEGT. The CDR3 spans 15 residues. CDR3 loop: CASSYQGASSYEQYF. The CDR3 DNA follows: TGTGCCAGCAGTTATCAGGGGGCGAGCTCCTACGAGCAGTACTTC.

The table lists this clonotype with many counts. The chain employs TRBV7-9 and TRBJ2-3, with 9 bases identical to TRBD1. After removal of 3 bases from V and 3 bases from J, the junction contained 10 bases not matched to a gene. In germline, CDR1 is SEHNR, CDR2 FQNEAQ (reference sequence). The CDR3 has 17 residues. The CDR3 sequence is CASSFGTGSTRTDTQYF. As DNA, the CDR3 is TGTGCCAGCAGCTTCGGGACAGGGAGTACTCGGACAGATACGCAGTATTTT. Full variable domain (missing parts from reference TRBV7-9 and TRBJ2-3): DTGVSQNPRHKITKRGQNVTFRCDPISEHNRLYWYRQTLGQGPEFLTYFQNEAQLEKSRLLSDRFSAERPKGSFSTLEIQRTEQGDSAMYLCASSFGTGSTRTDTQYFGPGTRLTVL.

The CDR3 loop is CASSQDSPYEQYF. CDR3 nucleotides: TGTGCCAGCAGCCAAGATTCCCCATACGAGCAGTACTTC. The chain uses TRBV14 and TRBJ2-7; D unclear. V lost 0 bases and J 4 bases, leaving 7 bases between the germline ends. The CDR3 runs to 13 residues. Germline CDR1 reads SGHDN; CDR2 reads FVKESK.

This clonotype was seen ten or more times. This chain uses TRBV27 with TRBJ1-2; TRBD1 matches 7 bases. Germline V lookup: CDR1 MNHEY, CDR2 SMNVEV (reference sequence). This CDR3 region has 14 residues. Trimming took 0 bases from V and 7 from J; bases not matched to a gene: 5. CDR3 DNA sequence: TGTGCCAGCAGTTTATCGACAGGGTCGTTTGGCTACACCTTC. It yields the protein CASSLSTGSFGYTF.

This clonotype was counted a few times. The chain uses TRBV7-2 and TRBJ1-1; the D is unclear. Germline V gives CDR1 SGHTA, CDR2 FQGNSA. CDR3 length equals 18 residues. Trimming left V 3 bases short and J 0 bases short, with 20 bases between. For the CDR3, the DNA is TGTGCCAGCAGCTTGTCGGCCTGGCCAGGCCTAATGAACACTGAAGCTTTCTTT. This gives the protein CASSLSAWPGLMNTEAFF.

This clonotype has more than one count but fewer than ten. V and J are TRBV6-6 and TRBJ2-7; TRBD2 might be the D (7 bases). V was shortened by 5 bases and J by 5 bases, with 16 bases between the two germline ends. The CDR3 length is 14 residues. CDR1 is MNHNY and CDR2 is SVGAGI in the germline V gene (reference sequence). CDR3: CASSDTGGGNEQYF. The CDR3 coding sequence is TGTGCCAGCAGTGATACGGGCGGGGGCAACGAGCAGTACTTC.

A single count supports this clonotype. V and J are TRBV6-5 and TRBJ2-2; D ambiguous. V dropped 4 bases and J dropped 8 bases, with 8 bases sitting between them. The V gene's germline CDR1 is MNHEY and CDR2 SVGAGI. This CDR3 region has 12 residues. The CDR3 DNA reads TGTGCCAGCAGTTTCGACGGTGGGGAGCTGTTTTTT. Translation: CASSFDGGELFF.

This clonotype was recorded a few times. The chain uses TRBV19 and TRBJ1-1, with D tentatively TRBD1 (5 bases). Trimming removed 0 bases at V and 1 base at J, with 15 bases between. The CDR3 runs 17 residues. CDR1 LNHDA and CDR2 SQIVND come from the germline V gene (reference sequence). Written as DNA, the CDR3 is TGTGCCAGTAGTATAGATTCGGGACGGCTGAGGAACACTGAAGCTTTCTTT. Translation gives CASSIDSGRLRNTEAFF.

This sequence joins TRBV6-4 and TRBJ2-1, with 8 bases fitting TRBD1. Trimming removed 2 bases from V and 2 bases from J; junction bases left unmatched: 2. This CDR3 is 15 amino acids long. Looked up from germline, CDR1 is MRHNA and CDR2 is SNTAGT. The CDR3: CASSDQDRAYNEQFF. The DNA of the CDR3 is TGTGCCAGCAGTGACCAGGACAGGGCCTACAATGAGCAGTTCTTC.